This T cell receptor beta chain was sequenced in a study of OX40 agonist ivuxolimab in advanced cancers. Study-wide background: An agonistic anti-OX40 (CD134) antibody, ivuxolimab, was used to treat the patients. The study reported partial responses in three patients: one hepatocellular carcinoma, two cutaneous melanoma. Overall study findings and caveats: Clonal expansion from baseline to week 6 occurred in both CD4+ and CD8+ T cells.

Concerning this clone itself: Antigen unknown.

Autoimmune disease history or systemic immunosuppression was exclusionary. V shed 6 bases and J shed 7 bases, with 3 bases lying between them. This CDR3 contains 10 residues. CDR1 is MNHEY, CDR2 SVGAGI, per germline. Method: immunoSEQ multiplex PCR; TCRdb's copy keeps in-frame clones and lacks some. Of under 6,500 clones listed, under 80% are singletons. Sequencing was performed on CD4+ or CD8+ T cells sorted from blood, taken in a trial of the OX40 agonist ivuxolimab. The sequence derives from an adult with an advanced solid tumor such as melanoma, head and neck, liver or kidney cancer. This chain uses TRBV6-5 with TRBJ2-2, with unresolved D. The CDR3 region is CASRDGELFF. The CDR3 DNA follows: TGTGCCAGCAGGGACGGGGAGCTGTTTTTT.